These 3 T cell receptor beta chains were all obtained from the same sample, sequenced in a study of cytomegalovirus exposure and HLA in healthy donors. The PCR contained 60 Vbeta and 13 Jbeta primers. TCRdb's copy holds only in-frame clones and misses some; the assay was immunoSEQ multiplex PCR. The sample carries about 98,000 clones, 70% to 80% recorded once. Sequenced sample: PBMCs. The receptors were sampled from a man aged 60-69 years in good health and CMV-seropositive.

This clone was found once. The V gene is TRBV19, the J gene TRBJ2-5, with TRBD2 matching 7 bases. TRBJ2-7 matches the DNA end more closely, so the J call is doubtful. The CDR3 is 14 amino acids. The germline V gene encodes CDR1 LNHDA and CDR2 SQIVND (reference sequence). The CDR3: CASSMGGLGYEQYF. DNA for the CDR3: TGTGCCAGTAGTATGGGAGGGCTTGGATACGAGCAGTACTTC.

The J gene is TRBJ2-2, the V gene TRBV2; D is uncertain. The length of the CDR3 is 12 residues. The germline V and J ends were trimmed by 7 bases and 6 bases, with 9 bases remaining between them. CDR1 and CDR2 from the germline V gene are SNHLY and FYNNEI. The CDR3 DNA sequence: TGTGCCAGCAACAGTTTCGCCGGGGAGCTGTTTTTT. Translated, it gives CASNSFAGELFF. Based on the CDR3 plus reference TRBV2 and TRBJ2-2, the full variable domain is EPEVTQTPSHQVTQMGQEVILRCVPISNHLYFYWYRQILGQKVEFLVSFYNNEISEKSEIFDDQFSVERPDGSNFTLKIRSTKLEDSAMYFCASNSFAGELFFGEGSRLTVL.

This sequence joins TRBV28 and TRBJ2-5; TRBD2 aligns across 9 bases. The CDR3 consists of 15 residues. J lost 3 bases, V lost 2 bases, and 4 bases had no gene match. CDR1 is MDHEN and CDR2 is SYDVKM in the germline V gene. CDR3 coding DNA: TGTGCCAGCAGTTTACTAGCGGGGCCGAAAGAGACCCAGTACTTC. It yields the protein CASSLLAGPKETQYF. Supplemented by reference TRBV28 and TRBJ2-5, the full variable domain reads DVKVTQSSRYLVKRTGEKVFLECVQDMDHENMFWYRQDPGLGLRLIYFSYDVKMKEKGDIPEGYSVSREKKERFSLILESASTNQTSMYLCASSLLAGPKETQYFGPGTRLLVL.